Listed below are T cell receptor beta chains from one sample, sequenced in a study of CD8 T cells in ankylosing spondylitis. In TCRdb, the 5' RACE reads were re-called with MiXCR into one record per CDR3 protein. The data hold around 100,000 distinct CDR3 sequences, with roughly 8.8% observed a single time. Sample: blood, either unsorted or a sorted T cell fraction (not recorded which). These receptors were obtained from a male donor with ankylosing spondylitis. Both conserved end residues are trimmed from each CDR3. A D gene is named only where the DNA matches it firmly. Clone sizes are given selectively: once, few, many, or a class where the clone is expanded.

d_gene: NA; v_gene: TRBV21-1; j_gene: TRBJ2-7; abundance: NA; CDR3aa: ASSKGTSSYEQY
d_gene: TRBD2; v_gene: TRBV20-1; j_gene: TRBJ2-1; abundance: many; CDR3aa: SARDRAGAYNEQF
d_gene: NA; v_gene: TRBV12-3/TRBV12-4; j_gene: TRBJ1-5; abundance: NA; CDR3aa: ASSFFYPTGQPQH
d_gene: TRBD1; v_gene: TRBV9; j_gene: TRBJ1-2; abundance: few; CDR3aa: ASSQQGTGGYYGYT
d_gene: NA; v_gene: TRBV27; j_gene: TRBJ2-2; abundance: NA; CDR3aa: ASRRIPRAGELF
d_gene: NA; v_gene: TRBV4-1; j_gene: TRBJ2-3; abundance: NA; CDR3aa: ASSQDRGIRADTQY
d_gene: NA; v_gene: TRBV12-3/TRBV12-4; j_gene: TRBJ1-3; abundance: few; CDR3aa: ASTRGPGNTIY
d_gene: NA; v_gene: TRBV12-3/TRBV12-4; j_gene: TRBJ1-2; abundance: many; CDR3aa: ASSWAEGYT
d_gene: NA; v_gene: TRBV10-2; j_gene: TRBJ2-3; abundance: few; CDR3aa: ASSEFQSTDTQY
d_gene: NA; v_gene: TRBV29-1; j_gene: TRBJ2-1; abundance: many; CDR3aa: SVEDPQRSSYNEQF
d_gene: TRBD2; v_gene: TRBV4-1; j_gene: TRBJ2-1; abundance: NA; CDR3aa: ASSQATTPGTSSVEQF
d_gene: TRBD2; v_gene: TRBV5-5; j_gene: TRBJ2-2; abundance: many; CDR3aa: ASSLDTSGSPGELF
d_gene: TRBD2; v_gene: TRBV5-1; j_gene: TRBJ2-1; abundance: few; CDR3aa: ASSLYGGAGNEQF
d_gene: NA; v_gene: TRBV12-3/TRBV12-4; j_gene: TRBJ1-1; abundance: few; CDR3aa: ASSLARKLEAF
d_gene: NA; v_gene: TRBV7-9; j_gene: TRBJ2-4; abundance: many; CDR3aa: ASSSQSDIQY
d_gene: TRBD1; v_gene: TRBV14; j_gene: TRBJ2-1; abundance: few; CDR3aa: ASSQWPGQRSDNEQF
d_gene: TRBD1; v_gene: TRBV29-1; j_gene: TRBJ2-7; abundance: NA; CDR3aa: SVAGGRSSYEQY
d_gene: TRBD2; v_gene: TRBV2; j_gene: TRBJ2-7; abundance: few; CDR3aa: ASSSMSGLDIYEQY
d_gene: NA; v_gene: TRBV5-1; j_gene: TRBJ2-3; abundance: large; CDR3aa: ASSWSKPGSLGDTQY
d_gene: TRBD1; v_gene: TRBV27; j_gene: TRBJ1-6; abundance: few; CDR3aa: ASRISGGFNSPLH
d_gene: NA; v_gene: TRBV13; j_gene: TRBJ2-5; abundance: NA; CDR3aa: ASSSGQSQETQY
d_gene: TRBD1; v_gene: TRBV7-9; j_gene: TRBJ2-1; abundance: NA; CDR3aa: ASSLGTGLNEQF
d_gene: NA; v_gene: TRBV6-1; j_gene: TRBJ1-2; abundance: once; CDR3aa: ASSERAAGPDHYGYT
d_gene: NA; v_gene: TRBV27; j_gene: TRBJ2-4; abundance: NA; CDR3aa: TSSLGGPNIQY
d_gene: NA; v_gene: TRBV7-9; j_gene: TRBJ2-1; abundance: many; CDR3aa: ASSHPSGEVNNEQF
d_gene: TRBD2; v_gene: TRBV9; j_gene: TRBJ2-1; abundance: once; CDR3aa: ASSVGVAGGYEQF
d_gene: TRBD1; v_gene: TRBV29-1; j_gene: TRBJ2-2; abundance: many; CDR3aa: SVDLGQGAGELF